This TCR beta chain came from a study of post-analysis software for immune sequencing data. The CDR3 spans 16 residues. The junction had 10 bases not matched to a gene; V was cut back by 6 bases and J by 3 bases. Findings and limits, study-wide: Controls had significantly higher normalized Chao1 diversity than multiple sclerosis patients. Patients used roughly five TRBV segments, including TRBV5-6, TRBV5-1 and TRBV20-1, more often than controls.

Only a few counts were recorded for this clonotype. Its antigen is currently unknown. Incorporated into the TCR beta cDNA libraries were unique molecular identifiers, which served to reduce PCR and sequencing biases. TCRdb reprocessed the PCR reads via MiXCR and lists one record per CDR3 protein. The table shows roughly 670,000 distinct CDR3 sequences, with 55% to 70% occurring only once. The origin of this receptor is a girl aged 2-10 years with multiple sclerosis. This chain joins TRBV12-3 or TRBV12-4 and TRBJ2-4; 8 bases fit TRBD1. Material: blood. The CDR3 coding sequence is TGTGCCAGCAGCGATGGGTTGGGGACAGGCAAAAACATTCAGTACTTC. Translating gives CASSDGLGTGKNIQYF.